One sample yielded the 30 T cell receptor beta chains listed below, sequenced in a study of identifying expanded T cells in peripheral blood (dated by TCRdb to the late 2010s). The library was built by means of the immunoSEQ multiplex PCR assay. What TCRdb holds here is the immuneACCESS table cut down to in-frame rearrangements. Part of the clones is not present; checked against another copy, under half of the missing clones reflect an unresolved V gene, and the others are unexplained. A total of 100,000 or so clones appear in this sample, 87% of them only once. Approximately 18% of the sample rests with the top ten. Material: blood. The receptors originated from a person aged 18 to 70 in good health.

The chain carries TRBV6-6 and TRBJ2-7, with TRBD1 matching 7 bases. The V gene end was trimmed by 0 bases and the J gene end by 6 bases; junction bases not matched to a gene: 11. Germline assignment: CDR1 MNHNY and CDR2 SVGAGI (reference sequence). The length of the CDR3 is 16 residues. CDR3 sequence (DNA): TGTGCCAGCAGTTACTCACAGCTGACAGGGTTCGGCGAGCAGTACTTC. Translating gives CASSYSQLTGFGEQYF.

The chain couples TRBV2 to TRBJ2-6, with D perhaps being TRBD1 or TRBD2 (7 bases each). Germline values: CDR1 SNHLY, CDR2 FYNNEI. Trimming cost V 4 bases and J 0 bases, with 22 bases left between them. This CDR3 region has 20 residues. The DNA for the CDR3 is TGTGCCAGCAGTGTTCTCAGGGGGACTAACCCGAGCTCTGGGGCCAACGTCCTGACTTTC. Its protein is CASSVLRGTNPSSGANVLTF.

J is TRBJ2-1 and V is TRBV5-4, with a weak D call TRBD2 (6 bases). The V gene lost 4 bases and the J gene lost 10 bases, with 12 bases spanning the gap. Per the germline V gene, CDR1 is SGHNT and CDR2 is YYREEE (reference sequence). The CDR3 covers 12 residues. The CDR3 sequence is CASSPGELEQFF. The CDR3 nucleotides read TGTGCCAGCAGCCCGGGAGAGCTGGAGCAGTTCTTC.

The chain links TRBV28 to TRBJ1-2, with unresolved D. There are 11 residues in the CDR3. The germline V and J ends were trimmed by 6 bases and 4 bases, with 6 bases remaining between them. CDR1 MDHEN and CDR2 SYDVKM come from the germline V gene. CDR3 DNA: TGTGCCAGCAGCTCATTCTATGGCTACACCTTC. It specifies CASSSFYGYTF.

This chain uses TRBV5-1 with TRBJ1-5, with D perhaps matching TRBD1 (5 bases). Per germline, CDR1 SGHRS and CDR2 YFSETQ. The CDR3 consists of 14 residues. V was pared by 3 bases and J by 5 bases, with 12 bases between. The CDR3 DNA reads as TGCGCCAGCAGCTGGACGGGACTTGATCAGCCCCAGCATTTT. Translated: CASSWTGLDQPQHF.

The gene calls are TRBV6-5 and TRBJ2-2; D perhaps matches TRBD1 (5 bases). The CDR3 length is 15 residues. The germline CDR1 and CDR2 sequences are MNHEY and SVGAGI. The V end lost 2 bases, the J end lost 0 bases, and 7 bases lay between the germline ends. The CDR3 loop reads CASSYETANTGELFF. The CDR3 DNA reads as TGTGCCAGCAGTTACGAGACAGCGAACACCGGGGAGCTGTTTTTT.

This chain joins TRBV7-8 and TRBJ2-5; D gene ambiguous. CDR1 and CDR2 (germline): SGHVS, FQNEAQ. The CDR3 is 16 amino acids. V dropped 3 bases and J dropped 1 base, with 15 bases sitting between them. The CDR3 nucleotides are TGTGCCAGCAGCTTTTTTTCTGGCAGGTCCCAAGAGACCCAGTACTTC. Its translation: CASSFFSGRSQETQYF.

V gene TRBV7-9 combines with J gene TRBJ2-5; tentative D call: TRBD2 (6 bases). Germline V lookup: CDR1 SEHNR, CDR2 FQNEAQ (reference sequence). This CDR3 spans 15 amino acids. Trimming removed 2 bases at V and 1 base at J, with 11 bases between. Written as DNA, the CDR3 is TGTGCCAGCAGCTTATTTCAGCGGGCCCAAGAGACCCAGTACTTC. Translating gives CASSLFQRAQETQYF.

This clone was detected only once. V gene TRBV7-2 combines with J gene TRBJ1-5, with a possible D match to TRBD1 (5 bases). This CDR3 has 15 amino acids. Germline values: CDR1 SGHTA, CDR2 FQGNSA. Between the trimmed V and J ends, which lost 2 bases and 6 bases, there was a span of 14 bases. The CDR3 DNA reads TGTGCCAGCAGCTTAAACAGGAGGGGCCGTCAGCCCCAGCATTTT. This translates into CASSLNRRGRQPQHF.

The V call is TRBV27, the J call TRBJ1-5; D is unclear. V was shortened by 2 bases and J by 0 bases, with 11 bases between the two germline ends. The length of the CDR3 is 16 residues. Germline V CDR1 and CDR2: MNHEY, SMNVEV (reference sequence). The CDR3: CASSLRWDYSNQPQHF. CDR3 nucleotide sequence: TGTGCCAGCAGTTTACGTTGGGATTATAGCAATCAGCCCCAGCATTTT.

The V and J genes are TRBV29-1 and TRBJ1-3, with a weak D call TRBD1 (6 bases). Looked up from germline, CDR1 is SQVTM and CDR2 is ANQGSEA. Trimming took 0 bases from V and 0 from J, leaving 12 bases between them. The CDR3 loop spans 16 amino acids. The CDR3 DNA follows: TGCAGCGTTGAAGATATGGGGGCGAGCTCTGGAAACACCATATATTTT. The encoded protein is CSVEDMGASSGNTIYF.

The V and J genes are TRBV6-5 and TRBJ1-1, with D unresolved. The germline V gene has CDR1 MNHEY and CDR2 SVGAGI. This CDR3 is 13 amino acids long. The CDR3: CASWERENTEAFF. In DNA form, the CDR3 reads TGTGCTTCTTGGGAGCGGGAGAACACTGAAGCTTTCTTT.

This rearrangement joins TRBV4-3 to TRBJ1-6, with a tentative D call TRBD1 (6 bases). The germline V gene has CDR1 LGHNA and CDR2 YSLEER. This CDR3 has 15 amino acids. V was clipped by 1 base and J by 5 bases, with 9 bases between them. The CDR3: CASSQGGHDNSPLHF. The CDR3 DNA reads as TGCGCCAGCAGCCAAGGGGGACACGATAATTCACCCCTCCACTTT.

This chain links TRBV7-6 with TRBJ1-3, with a weak D call TRBD1 (6 bases). This CDR3 region has 15 residues. Germline V gene lookup returns CDR1 SGHVS and CDR2 FNYEAQ. V lost 5 bases to trimming and J lost 6 bases, with 17 bases between them. The CDR3 region has the DNA TGTGCCAGCAGCCACACCAGACAGGCTGAAAACACCATATATTTT. Translating gives CASSHTRQAENTIYF.

The chain links TRBV5-3 to TRBJ1-5; D not certain. TRBV5-3 is labeled an ORF, and its function is uncertain. The CDR3 runs 15 residues. V was pared by 4 bases and J by 9 bases, with 20 bases between. In nucleotides, the CDR3 is TGTGCCAGAAGCATAGCGGGGTCCCTCCGACGGCCCCAGCATTTT. Translating gives CARSIAGSLRRPQHF.

CDR3 sequence (DNA): TGCGCCAGCTCATTCTTGGGGGGACAAGAGACCCAGTACTTC. The encoded protein is CASSFLGGQETQYF. This chain uses TRBV4-1 with TRBJ2-5; TRBD2 might be the D (6 bases). The V gene's germline CDR1 is MGHRA and CDR2 YSYEKL. The CDR3 covers 14 residues. The V gene lost 8 bases and the J gene lost 2 bases, with 15 bases spanning the gap.

This clone appeared once. The rearrangement links TRBV29-1 to TRBJ1-1; possible D gene TRBD1, 5 bases. Germline V gene lookup returns CDR1 SQVTM and CDR2 ANQGSEA. There are 11 residues in the CDR3. Trimming shortened V by 8 bases and J by 5 bases, and 12 bases separated the two germline ends. The CDR3 nucleotides are TGCAGCTTTTGGACAAGGACTGAAGCTTTCTTT. It translates to CSFWTRTEAFF.

The chain is built from TRBV13 and TRBJ2-1; D is uncertain. CDR3 length: 18 amino acids. Germline loops: CDR1 PRHDT, CDR2 FYEKMQ (reference sequence). Trimming removed 0 bases from V and 10 bases from J, with 25 bases in between. DNA of the CDR3: TGTGCCAGCAGCTTAGGCCCCAAAAGGGTGGGGTGGAAACTGGAGCAGTTCTTC. Its translation: CASSLGPKRVGWKLEQFF.

This clone was seen a few times. The CDR3 protein is CASTRGGFDEQYF. Written as DNA, the CDR3 is TGTGCCAGCACCCGTGGGGGGTTCGACGAGCAGTACTTC. The V and J genes are TRBV6-5 and TRBJ2-7; maybe TRBD2 (6 bases). The germline V gene encodes CDR1 MNHEY and CDR2 SVGAGI. The length of the CDR3 is 13 residues. With 7 bases removed from V and 5 bases from J, the gap between germline ends came to 15 bases.

Only a few counts were recorded for this clone. The chain couples TRBV7-8 to TRBJ2-5; D may match TRBD1 or TRBD2 (5 bases each). The V end lost 3 bases, the J end lost 3 bases, and 11 bases lay between the germline ends. Germline loops: CDR1 SGHVS, CDR2 FQNEAQ. This CDR3 region has 14 residues. The DNA for the CDR3 is TGTGCCAGCAGCTTTTGGGGACCCAAAGAGACCCAGTACTTC. This sequence encodes CASSFWGPKETQYF.

The rearrangement links TRBV4-3 to TRBJ2-7; 10 nucleotides align to TRBD1. CDR3 size: 15 residues. Germline V CDR1 and CDR2: LGHNA, YSLEER. The V and J ends lost 0 bases and 9 bases, in that order; junction bases with no gene match: 8. This chain's CDR3 is CASSQDPGTGAMQYF. The CDR3 DNA is TGCGCCAGCAGCCAAGATCCTGGGACAGGGGCAATGCAGTACTTC.

J is TRBJ1-6 and V is TRBV6-6; 8 positions agree with TRBD1. Germline CDR1 and CDR2: MNHNY and SVGAGI (reference sequence). CDR3 length: 15 residues. V lost 11 bases to trimming and J lost 5 bases; unmatched junction nucleotides: 11. For the CDR3, the DNA is TGTGCCGCCGCCAAGGAACAGGGGGATAATTCACCCCTCCACTTT. Encoded protein: CAAAKEQGDNSPLHF.

A note on this clone: This sample also contains other DNA sequences that code for the same CDR3. The chain couples TRBV27 to TRBJ2-7; tentatively, D is TRBD1 (6 bases). Trimming pared 2 bases from V and 2 bases from J, leaving 7 bases between. The CDR3 runs 13 residues. CDR1 is MNHEY and CDR2 is SMNVEV in the germline V gene (reference sequence). The CDR3 loop reads CASSLTGPYEQYF. The DNA for the CDR3 is TGTGCCAGCAGTTTAACAGGGCCCTACGAGCAGTACTTC.

The chain combines TRBV5-1 with TRBJ2-2, with a weak D call TRBD1 (6 bases). CDR1 is SGHRS and CDR2 is YFSETQ in the germline V gene. V was shortened by 4 bases and J by 4 bases, with 17 bases between the two germline ends. CDR3 size: 16 residues. Here the CDR3 DNA reads TGCGCCAGCAGCCCCTATATGGGGGCCGCCACCGGGGAGCTGTTTTTT. It encodes CASSPYMGAATGELFF.

The genes are TRBV19 and TRBJ2-1, with D unresolved. V shed 5 bases and J shed 0 bases, with 11 bases lying between them. Germline CDR1 is LNHDA and CDR2 is SQIVND (reference sequence). CDR3 size: 15 residues. CDR3 amino acids: CASSLELSSYNEQFF. CDR3 in DNA: TGTGCCAGTAGTCTTGAGCTGAGCTCCTACAATGAGCAGTTCTTC.

A single count supports this clone. The chain recombines TRBV11-2 with TRBJ2-7, with no clear D. This CDR3 has 14 residues. The V gene lost 5 bases and the J gene lost 0 bases, with 11 bases spanning the gap. Germline V gene sequence: CDR1 SGHAT, CDR2 FQNNGV. CDR3 residues: CASSRDISSYEQYF. CDR3 DNA: TGTGCCAGCAGCCGAGATATAAGCTCCTACGAGCAGTACTTC. Filled out from reference TRBV11-2 and TRBJ2-7, the complete variable domain reads EAGVAQSPRYKIIEKRQSVAFWCNPISGHATLYWYQQILGQGPKLLIQFQNNGVVDDSQLPKDRFSAERLKGVDSTLKIQPAKLEDSAVYLCASSRDISSYEQYFGPGTRLTVT.

J is TRBJ1-5 and V is TRBV27, with TRBD1 matching over 9 bases. V was pared by 6 bases and J by 6 bases, with 12 bases of the junction left unmatched. Germline CDR1 reads MNHEY; CDR2 reads SMNVEV (reference sequence). The CDR3 totals 16 residues. Here the CDR3 DNA reads TGTGCCAGCAGAATTACCGGGACAGGGCGCGGTCAGCCCCAGCATTTT. This codes for CASRITGTGRGQPQHF.

The table lists this clone with a count of one. The chain carries TRBV11-3 and TRBJ2-7; D is unresolved. The CDR3 has 13 amino acids. The germline V gene encodes CDR1 SGHNT and CDR2 YENEEA. V was cut by 2 bases and J by 3 bases, with 8 bases left in between. The CDR3 coding sequence is TGTGCCAGCAGCTTAAACAGCCTCTACGAGCAGTACTTC. Translated, it gives CASSLNSLYEQYF.

The rearrangement uses TRBV5-1 and TRBJ2-2, with D perhaps matching TRBD2 (6 bases). The CDR3 has 16 residues. Germline loops: CDR1 SGHRS, CDR2 YFSETQ. V dropped 0 bases and J dropped 2 bases, with 11 bases sitting between them. CDR3 protein: CASSLVRGSNTGELFF. CDR3 nucleotide sequence: TGCGCCAGCAGCTTGGTACGGGGGTCTAACACCGGGGAGCTGTTTTTT.

J is TRBJ1-2 and V is TRBV4-1, with a possible D match to TRBD1 (5 bases). Trimming removed 4 bases from V and 3 bases from J, with 9 bases in between. Germline V gene lookup returns CDR1 MGHRA and CDR2 YSYEKL. CDR3 length: 13 residues. Written as DNA, the CDR3 is TGCGCCAGCAGCCTACAGGAGGACTATGGCTACACCTTC. Translating gives CASSLQEDYGYTF.